Listed here are 8 T cell receptor beta chains from one sample, sequenced in a study of sequential checkpoint blockade in melanoma. Here immunoSEQ multiplex PCR was the method, and the copy in TCRdb shows in-frame clones only, minus some. The sample yields fewer than 7,000 clones, approximately 40% seen once. As to treatment: randomized to nivolumab then ipilimumab (arm A) or the reverse (arm B). Sequencing was performed on tumor tissue (inferred from file names), taken from a patient given nivolumab and ipilimumab in sequence. These receptors were collected from a human donor with melanoma.

The rearrangement links TRBV12-5 to TRBJ2-2, with 9 positions matching TRBD2. The germline gives CDR1 LGHNT, CDR2 FRNRAP. CDR3 size: 17 residues. The CDR3: CAKSGGITGQGTGELFF. The CDR3 DNA reads TGTGCCAAAAGCGGGGGGATCACAGGGCAAGGCACCGGGGAGCTGTTTTTT.

This clone was picked up a small number of times. V and J are TRBV5-1 and TRBJ2-1, with 14 bases identical to TRBD2. In germline, CDR1 is SGHRS, CDR2 YFSETQ. Trimming at V came to 1 base and at J to 8 bases, leaving 5 bases not matched to a gene. The CDR3 length is 16 residues. The CDR3: CASSLIGTSGSHEQFF. The CDR3 region has the DNA TGCGCCAGCAGCTTGATAGGGACTAGCGGGAGCCATGAGCAGTTCTTC.

This clone was counted only a few times. The chain uses TRBV6-7 and TRBJ1-2; 7 positions agree with TRBD1. TRBV6-7 is given ORF status, its function remaining uncertain. The CDR3 spans 17 residues. V lost 6 bases to trimming and J lost 8 bases; unmatched junction nucleotides: 21. The CDR3 sequence: CASRTGHGIGIPTGYTF. The CDR3 DNA follows: TGTGCCAGCAGGACAGGGCATGGTATAGGGATCCCTACCGGCTACACCTTC.

In its sample, this clone was seen a few times. The chain employs TRBV11-1 and TRBJ2-7; 9 nucleotides align to TRBD2. This CDR3 is 16 amino acids long. The germline V gene has CDR1 SGHAT and CDR2 FQDESV (reference sequence). The J segment lost 4 bases and the V segment lost 3 bases, leaving 10 bases of the junction unmatched. The CDR3 here is CASSLEAGGTTYEQYF. CDR3 nucleotide sequence: TGTGCCAGCAGCTTGGAAGCGGGGGGTACGACATACGAGCAGTACTTC.

The chain links TRBV7-6 to TRBJ1-3; 10 nucleotides agree with TRBD1. The length of the CDR3 is 15 residues. Germline V CDR1 and CDR2: SGHVS, FNYEAQ. V gave up 5 bases and J gave up 4 bases; unmatched junction bases: 5. CDR3 residues: CASSVGTGAGNTIYF. In nucleotides, the CDR3 is TGTGCCAGCAGCGTAGGGACAGGGGCCGGAAACACCATATATTTT.

The chain joins TRBV29-1 to TRBJ1-1; D remains unclear. Germline V lookup: CDR1 SQVTM, CDR2 ANQGSEA. The CDR3 spans 12 residues. V was pared by 2 bases and J by 4 bases, with 8 bases between. CDR3 DNA: TGCAGCGTTGAAAGTGGGTTCACTGAAGCTTTCTTT. This encodes CSVESGFTEAFF.

The chain employs TRBV19 and TRBJ2-1, with 10 bases matching TRBD2. V shed 4 bases and J 9 bases; nucleotides not matched to a gene: 12. Germline lookup yields CDR1 LNHDA and CDR2 SQIVND (reference sequence). The CDR3 is 16 residues long. Here the CDR3 reads CASSTRTSGPKGEQFF. As DNA, the CDR3 is TGTGCCAGTAGTACCAGGACTAGCGGCCCAAAAGGTGAGCAGTTCTTC.

V is TRBV19 and J is TRBJ2-2; D is unclear. The CDR3 sequence is 15 residues long. With 5 bases removed from V and 2 bases from J, the gap between germline ends came to 12 bases. Germline V gene data show CDR1 as LNHDA and CDR2 as SQIVND (reference sequence). CDR3 DNA: TGTGCCAGTAGTTCCCTGGGGTTTAACACCGGGGAGCTGTTTTTT. Residues: CASSSLGFNTGELFF.